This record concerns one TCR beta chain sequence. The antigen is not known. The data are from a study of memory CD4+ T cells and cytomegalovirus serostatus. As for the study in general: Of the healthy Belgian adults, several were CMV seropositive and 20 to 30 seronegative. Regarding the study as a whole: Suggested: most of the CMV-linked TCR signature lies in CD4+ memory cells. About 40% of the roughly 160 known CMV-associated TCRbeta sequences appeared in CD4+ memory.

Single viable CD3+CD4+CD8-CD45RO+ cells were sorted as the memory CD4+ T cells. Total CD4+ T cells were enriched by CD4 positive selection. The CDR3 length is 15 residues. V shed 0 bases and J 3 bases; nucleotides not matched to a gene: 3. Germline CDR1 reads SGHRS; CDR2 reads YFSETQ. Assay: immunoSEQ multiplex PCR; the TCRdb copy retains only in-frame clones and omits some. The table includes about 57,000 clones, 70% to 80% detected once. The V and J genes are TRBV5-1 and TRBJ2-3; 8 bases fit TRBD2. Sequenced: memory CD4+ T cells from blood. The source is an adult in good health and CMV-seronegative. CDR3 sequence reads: CASSLDSGMTDTQYF. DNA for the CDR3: TGCGCCAGCAGCTTGGATAGCGGGATGACAGATACGCAGTATTTT. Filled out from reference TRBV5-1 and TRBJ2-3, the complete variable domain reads KAGVTQTPRYLIKTRGQQVTLSCSPISGHRSVSWYQQTPGQGLQFLFEYFSETQRNKGNFPGRFSGRQFSNSRSEMNVSTLELGDSALYLCASSLDSGMTDTQYFGPGTRLTVL.